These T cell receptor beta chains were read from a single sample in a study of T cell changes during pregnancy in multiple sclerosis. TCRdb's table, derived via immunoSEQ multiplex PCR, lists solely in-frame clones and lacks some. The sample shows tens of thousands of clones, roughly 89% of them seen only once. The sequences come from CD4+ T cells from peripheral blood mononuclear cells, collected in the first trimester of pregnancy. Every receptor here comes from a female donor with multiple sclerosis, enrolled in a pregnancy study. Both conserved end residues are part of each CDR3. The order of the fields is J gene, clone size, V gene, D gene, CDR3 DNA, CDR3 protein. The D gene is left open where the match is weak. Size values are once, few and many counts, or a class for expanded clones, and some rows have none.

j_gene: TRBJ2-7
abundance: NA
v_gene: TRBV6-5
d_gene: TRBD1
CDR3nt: TGTGCCAGCAGCTCCTCTTCAGGGGGACAGGTGAAGCAGTACTTC
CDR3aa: CASSSSSGGQVKQYF

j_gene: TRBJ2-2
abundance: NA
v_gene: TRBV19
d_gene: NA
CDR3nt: TGTGCCAGTAGTATGGCCACGTTCGGGGAGCTGTTTTTT
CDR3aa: CASSMATFGELFF

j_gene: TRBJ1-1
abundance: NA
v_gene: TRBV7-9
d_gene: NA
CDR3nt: TGTGCCAGCAGACAGAAGAACACTGAAGCTTTCTTT
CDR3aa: CASRQKNTEAFF

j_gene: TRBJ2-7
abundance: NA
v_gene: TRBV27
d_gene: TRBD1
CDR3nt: TGTGCCAGCAGTAAGACAGGGACGACCTACGAGCAGTACTTC
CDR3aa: CASSKTGTTYEQYF

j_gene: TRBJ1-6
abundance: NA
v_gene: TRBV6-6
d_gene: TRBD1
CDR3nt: TGTGCCAGCAGTTACGCGGGACAGTCACCCCTCCACTTT
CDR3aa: CASSYAGQSPLHF

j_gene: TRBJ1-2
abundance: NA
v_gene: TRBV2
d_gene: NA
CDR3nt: TGTGCCAGCAACGGGAGATTAGCTAACTATGGCTACACCTTC
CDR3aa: CASNGRLANYGYTF

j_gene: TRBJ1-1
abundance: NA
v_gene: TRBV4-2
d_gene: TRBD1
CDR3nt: TGTGCCAGCAGCCAAGATGCAGGGGGCATAACTGAAGCTTTCTTT
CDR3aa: CASSQDAGGITEAFF

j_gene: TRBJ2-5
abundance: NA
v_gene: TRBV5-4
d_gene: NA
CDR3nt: TGTGCCAGCAGCTGGAAGACTAGGTATCAAGAGACCCAGTACTTC
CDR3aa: CASSWKTRYQETQYF

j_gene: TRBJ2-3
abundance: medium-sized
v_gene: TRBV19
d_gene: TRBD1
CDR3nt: TGTGCCAGTAGTTGGAGACAGGGGGTTGGTACGCAGTATTTT
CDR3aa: CASSWRQGVGTQYF

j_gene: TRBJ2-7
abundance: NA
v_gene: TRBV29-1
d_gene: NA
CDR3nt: TGCAGCGTTGAAGACCCAGGGTTCTCCTACGAGCAGTACTTC
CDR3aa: CSVEDPGFSYEQYF

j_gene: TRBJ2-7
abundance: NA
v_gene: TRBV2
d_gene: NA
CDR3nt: TGTGCCAGCCGGCGGGACAGAACTAACGAGCAGTACTTC
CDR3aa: CASRRDRTNEQYF

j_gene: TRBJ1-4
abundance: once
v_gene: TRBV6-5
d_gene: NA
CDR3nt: TGTGCCAGCAGTTATAATTCGATTGGGCGTGAAAAACTGTTTTTT
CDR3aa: CASSYNSIGREKLFF

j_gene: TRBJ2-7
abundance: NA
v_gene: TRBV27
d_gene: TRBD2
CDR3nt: TGTGCCAGCAGTTCTAGCGGTCCCTACGAGCAGTACTTC
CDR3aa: CASSSSGPYEQYF

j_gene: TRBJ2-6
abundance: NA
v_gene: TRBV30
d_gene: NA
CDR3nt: TGTGCCTGGGCCATTAGTGGGGCCAACGTCCTGACTTTC
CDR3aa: CAWAISGANVLTF

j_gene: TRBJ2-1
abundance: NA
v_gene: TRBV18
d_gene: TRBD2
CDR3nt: TGTGCCAGCTCACCCCCGGGACTAGCGGGAGGCTACAATGAGCAGTTCTTC
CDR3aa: CASSPPGLAGGYNEQFF

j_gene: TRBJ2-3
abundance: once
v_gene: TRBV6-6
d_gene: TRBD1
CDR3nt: TGTGCCAGCAGCTGGGACAGGGGGCGCGCAGATACGCAGTATTTT
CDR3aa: CASSWDRGRADTQYF

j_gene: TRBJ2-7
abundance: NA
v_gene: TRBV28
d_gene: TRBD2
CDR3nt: TGTGCCAGCAGTATGGGACTAGTGGGCGAGCAGTACTTC
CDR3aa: CASSMGLVGEQYF

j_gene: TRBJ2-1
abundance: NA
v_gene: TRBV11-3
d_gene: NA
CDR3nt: TGTGCCAGCAGCCCCTCTCTGGGCGGGACCCATTTCAATGAGCAGTTCTTC
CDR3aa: CASSPSLGGTHFNEQFF

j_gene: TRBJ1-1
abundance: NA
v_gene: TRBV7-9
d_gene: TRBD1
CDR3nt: TGTGCCAGCACCCCGGGACAGGGGATCGAGGACACTGAAGCTTTCTTT
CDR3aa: CASTPGQGIEDTEAFF

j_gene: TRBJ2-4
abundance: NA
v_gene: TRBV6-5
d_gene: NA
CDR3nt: TGTGCCAGCAGTTTCAACGCGCTCTTAGCCAAAAACATTCAGTACTTC
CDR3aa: CASSFNALLAKNIQYF

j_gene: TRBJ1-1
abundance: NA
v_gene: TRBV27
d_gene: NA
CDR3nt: TGTGCCAGCAGTTTAGGGTGGGGGCAGGCACAGAACACTGAAGCTTTCTTT
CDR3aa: CASSLGWGQAQNTEAFF

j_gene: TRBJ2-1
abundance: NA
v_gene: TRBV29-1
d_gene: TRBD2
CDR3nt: TGCAGCGTTGACTTAGCGGGAGATCGGTTTAAGCAGTTCTTC
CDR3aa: CSVDLAGDRFKQFF